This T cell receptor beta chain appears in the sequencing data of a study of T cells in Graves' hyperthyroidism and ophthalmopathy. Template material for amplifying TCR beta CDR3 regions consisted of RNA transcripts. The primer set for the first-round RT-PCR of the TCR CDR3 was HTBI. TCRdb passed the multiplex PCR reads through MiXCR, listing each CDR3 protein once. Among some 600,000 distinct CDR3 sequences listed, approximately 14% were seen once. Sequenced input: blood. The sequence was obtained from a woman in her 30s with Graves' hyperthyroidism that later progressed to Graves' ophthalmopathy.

The CDR3 loop is CASSPSRGEGIQYF. CDR3 sequence (DNA): TGCGCCAGCAGCCCCTCTCGGGGGGAGGGCATTCAGTACTTC. This chain uses TRBV4-3 with TRBJ2-4, with 7 bases aligning to TRBD2. With V trimmed by 4 bases and J by 9 bases, 9 bases remained unmatched. Germline V gene lookup returns CDR1 LGHNA and CDR2 YSLEER. CDR3 size: 14 residues.